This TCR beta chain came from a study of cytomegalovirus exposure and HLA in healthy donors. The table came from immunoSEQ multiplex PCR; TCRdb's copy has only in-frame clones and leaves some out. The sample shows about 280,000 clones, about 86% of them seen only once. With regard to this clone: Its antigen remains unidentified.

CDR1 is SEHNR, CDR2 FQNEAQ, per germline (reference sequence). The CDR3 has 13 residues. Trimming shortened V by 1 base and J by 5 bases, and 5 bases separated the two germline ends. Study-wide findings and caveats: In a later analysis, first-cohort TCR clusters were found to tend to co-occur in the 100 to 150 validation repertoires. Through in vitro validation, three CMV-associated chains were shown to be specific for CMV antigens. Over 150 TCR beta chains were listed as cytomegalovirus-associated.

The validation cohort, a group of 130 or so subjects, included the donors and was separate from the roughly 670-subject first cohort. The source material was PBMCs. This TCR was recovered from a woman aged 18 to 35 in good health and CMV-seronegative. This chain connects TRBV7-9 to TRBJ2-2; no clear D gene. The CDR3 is CASSLVTTGELFF. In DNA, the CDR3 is TGTGCCAGCAGCTTAGTTACAACCGGGGAGCTGTTTTTT.